The 9 T cell receptor beta chains given below trace back to one sample, sequenced in a study of T cells in Graves' hyperthyroidism and ophthalmopathy. The investigators amplified TCR beta CDR3 regions from RNA transcripts. The HTBI primer set served for first-round RT-PCR of the TCR CDR3. MiXCR was run by TCRdb on the multiplex PCR reads, yielding one entry per CDR3 protein. The sample shows approximately 630,000 distinct CDR3 sequences, around 15% of them seen only once. What was sequenced was blood. These receptors were collected from a woman aged 25 to 39 with Graves' hyperthyroidism.

This clonotype occurred many times. This chain joins TRBV7-2 and TRBJ1-2; D is possibly TRBD1 (6 bases). The CDR3 has 14 residues. Trimming pared 5 bases from V and 1 base from J, leaving 11 bases between. Per the germline V gene, CDR1 is SGHTA and CDR2 is FQGNSA. The CDR3 sequence is CASSTQQGNYGYTF. CDR3 bases: TGTGCCAGCAGCACCCAACAGGGTAACTATGGCTACACCTTC.

This clonotype was counted many times. The V call is TRBV10-3, the J call TRBJ2-2; 9 bases are shared with TRBD1. V lost 10 bases, J lost 4 bases, and 7 bases stayed unmatched. CDR1 ENHRY and CDR2 SYGVKD come from the germline V gene. The CDR3 length is 14 residues. The CDR3 DNA sequence: TGTGCCACATACGGGACAGGGAGCACCGGGGAGCTGTTTTTT. It yields the protein CATYGTGSTGELFF.

This clonotype occurred many times. The rearrangement links TRBV29-1 to TRBJ2-3, with 10 bases fitting TRBD1. The CDR3 is 13 residues long. V gave up 7 bases and J gave up 5 bases; unmatched junction bases: 6. The germline V gene has CDR1 SQVTM and CDR2 ANQGSEA. CDR3 loop: CSGRQGAVDTQYF. Written as DNA, the CDR3 is TGCAGCGGTCGACAGGGGGCCGTAGATACGCAGTATTTT.

This clonotype was picked up a small number of times. The chain uses TRBV28 and TRBJ1-6; no firm D call. CDR3 length: 14 amino acids. Trimming removed 2 bases from V and 8 bases from J, with 10 bases in between. The germline CDR1 and CDR2 sequences are MDHEN and SYDVKM. For the CDR3, the DNA is TGTGCCAGCAGTTTAATAGGGATTGATTCACCCCTCCACTTT. Protein product: CASSLIGIDSPLHF.

Comment on this clonotype: One base away lies a much larger clone, so this may be a sequencing read error. The chain joins TRBV28 to TRBJ2-7; tentative D call: TRBD2 (6 bases). This CDR3 is 15 amino acids long. V was pared by 6 bases and J by 9 bases, with 24 bases between. From germline, CDR1 is MDHEN and CDR2 SYDVKM. CDR3 protein: CASSPGPEGYQGQYF. In nucleotides, the CDR3 is TGTGCCAGCAGCCCCGGCCCGGAGGGATACCAGGGGCAGTACTTC.

This clonotype was counted many times. The chain has TRBV6-1 and TRBJ2-7, with TRBD1 identical over 9 bases. Germline CDR1 is MNHNS and CDR2 is SASEGT. The CDR3 runs to 17 residues. The V segment lost 9 bases and the J segment 0 bases; nucleotides outside the gene matches: 15. The CDR3, as DNA: TGTGCCAGTCGACCGGGACAGGGCCTTATCAGCTCCTACGAGCAGTACTTC. Translated, it gives CASRPGQGLISSYEQYF.

For the CDR3, the DNA is TGTGCCAGCAGCGTGCCTAGCGGGGGACGAGAGACCCAGTACTTC. Translated: CASSVPSGGRETQYF. The chain has TRBV9 and TRBJ2-5, with 10 bases identical to TRBD2. The CDR3 is 15 residues long. V dropped 2 bases and J dropped 4; count of bases not matched to a gene: 5. CDR1 is SGDLS and CDR2 is YYNGEE in the germline V gene.

This clonotype was picked up a small number of times. This sequence joins TRBV11-3 and TRBJ2-4, with D perhaps TRBD1 or TRBD2 (5 bases each). The ends were cut back, 5 bases at V and 0 bases at J, with 20 bases in the middle. Germline V gene lookup returns CDR1 SGHNT and CDR2 YENEEA. This CDR3 region has 18 residues. The CDR3 nucleotides read TGTGCCAGCAGCGCCCATTCAGGGACGGGGCTAGCCAAAAACATTCAGTACTTC. This sequence encodes CASSAHSGTGLAKNIQYF.

This clonotype was counted many times. The chain uses TRBV30 and TRBJ1-1; 7 bases line up with TRBD1. Germline V gene sequence: CDR1 GTSNPN, CDR2 SVGIG (reference sequence). The CDR3 has 15 amino acids. V lost 2 bases to trimming and J lost 7 bases; unmatched junction nucleotides: 13. The CDR3 protein is CAWSPGQVTSIEAFF. CDR3 DNA sequence: TGTGCCTGGAGTCCCGGACAGGTTACGTCCATTGAAGCTTTCTTT.